Below, one T cell receptor beta chain is given with its context. This entry belongs to a study of T cell changes during pregnancy in multiple sclerosis. CDR1 is SGDLS and CDR2 is YYNGEE in the germline V gene. This CDR3 is 13 amino acids long. Trimming removed 7 bases from V and 1 base from J, with 11 bases in between. The data were produced by immunoSEQ multiplex PCR, yet TCRdb's version contains in-frame clones alone and is incomplete. The repertoire holds 35,000 to 45,000 clones, with 85% to 95% as singletons. The rearrangement joins TRBV9 to TRBJ1-1; D is undetermined. The sequence derives from a female donor with multiple sclerosis, enrolled in a pregnancy study. Sequencing used CD8+ T cells from peripheral blood mononuclear cells, obtained in the third trimester of pregnancy. The CDR3 reads CASSRPGNTEAFF. The CDR3 region has the DNA TGTGCCAGCTCTCGGCCAGGGAACACTGAAGCTTTCTTT.